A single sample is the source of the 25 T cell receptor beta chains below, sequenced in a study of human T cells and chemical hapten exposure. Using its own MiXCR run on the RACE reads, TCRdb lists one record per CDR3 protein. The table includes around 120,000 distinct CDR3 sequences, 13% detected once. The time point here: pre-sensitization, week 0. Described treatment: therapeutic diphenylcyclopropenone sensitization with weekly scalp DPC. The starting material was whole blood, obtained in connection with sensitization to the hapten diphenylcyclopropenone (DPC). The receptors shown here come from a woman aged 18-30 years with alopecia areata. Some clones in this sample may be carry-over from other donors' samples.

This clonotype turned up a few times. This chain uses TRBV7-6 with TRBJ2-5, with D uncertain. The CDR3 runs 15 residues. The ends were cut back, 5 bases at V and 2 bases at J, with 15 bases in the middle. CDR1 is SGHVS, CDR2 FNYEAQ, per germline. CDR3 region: CASSVGQFLQETQYF. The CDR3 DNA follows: TGTGCCAGCAGCGTCGGGCAGTTTCTTCAAGAGACCCAGTACTTC.

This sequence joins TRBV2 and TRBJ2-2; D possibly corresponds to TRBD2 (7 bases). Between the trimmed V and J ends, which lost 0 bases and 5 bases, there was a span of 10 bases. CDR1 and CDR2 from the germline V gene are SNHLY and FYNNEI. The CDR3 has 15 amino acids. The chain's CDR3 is CASSEAGGRTGELFF. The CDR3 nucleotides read TGTGCCAGCAGTGAAGCGGGGGGGCGGACCGGGGAGCTGTTTTTT.

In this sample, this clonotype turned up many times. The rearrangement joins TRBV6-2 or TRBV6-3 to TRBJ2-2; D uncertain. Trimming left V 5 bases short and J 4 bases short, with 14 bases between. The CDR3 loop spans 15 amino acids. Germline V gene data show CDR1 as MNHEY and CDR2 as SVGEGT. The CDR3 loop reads CASSPGARTTGELFF. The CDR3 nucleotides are TGTGCCAGCAGTCCAGGCGCGAGGACCACCGGGGAGCTGTTTTTT.

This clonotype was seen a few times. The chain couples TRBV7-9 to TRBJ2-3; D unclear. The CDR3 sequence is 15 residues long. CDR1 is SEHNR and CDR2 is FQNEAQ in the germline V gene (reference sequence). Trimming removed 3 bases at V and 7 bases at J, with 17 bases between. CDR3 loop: CASSFLLKEGNTQYF. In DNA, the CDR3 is TGTGCCAGCAGCTTTTTACTAAAGGAAGGGAATACGCAGTATTTT.

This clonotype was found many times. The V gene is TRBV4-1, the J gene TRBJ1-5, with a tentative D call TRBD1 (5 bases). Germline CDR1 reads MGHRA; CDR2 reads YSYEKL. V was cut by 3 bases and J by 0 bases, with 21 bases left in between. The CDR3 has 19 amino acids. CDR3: CASSQVHTGTVNSNQPQHF. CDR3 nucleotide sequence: TGCGCCAGCAGCCAGGTCCACACCGGGACGGTCAATAGCAATCAGCCCCAGCATTTT.

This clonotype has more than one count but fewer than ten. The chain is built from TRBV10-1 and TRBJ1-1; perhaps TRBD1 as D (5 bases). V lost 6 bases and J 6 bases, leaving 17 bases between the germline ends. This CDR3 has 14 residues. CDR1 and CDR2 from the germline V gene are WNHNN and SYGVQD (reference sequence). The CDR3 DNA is TGCGCCAGCAGCCCCCAGGGTAGTAACGCTGAAGCTTTCTTT. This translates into CASSPQGSNAEAFF.

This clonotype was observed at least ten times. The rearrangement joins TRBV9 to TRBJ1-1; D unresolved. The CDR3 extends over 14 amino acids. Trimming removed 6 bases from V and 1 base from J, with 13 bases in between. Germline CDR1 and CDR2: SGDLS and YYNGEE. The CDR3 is CASTGGPSNTEAFF. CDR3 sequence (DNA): TGTGCCAGCACCGGCGGGCCGTCGAACACTGAAGCTTTCTTT.

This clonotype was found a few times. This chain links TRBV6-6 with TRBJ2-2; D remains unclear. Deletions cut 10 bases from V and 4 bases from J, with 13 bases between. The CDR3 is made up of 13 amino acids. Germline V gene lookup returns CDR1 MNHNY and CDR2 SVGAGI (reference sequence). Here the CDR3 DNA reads TGTGCCATCCGTAGCACGAGCACCGGGGAGCTGTTTTTT. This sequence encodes CAIRSTSTGELFF.

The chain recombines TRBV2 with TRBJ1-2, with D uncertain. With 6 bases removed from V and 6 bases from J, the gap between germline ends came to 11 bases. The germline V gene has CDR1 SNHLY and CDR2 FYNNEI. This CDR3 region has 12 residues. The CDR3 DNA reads TGTGCCAGCAGGACATCGGAGGATGGCTACACCTTC. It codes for CASRTSEDGYTF.

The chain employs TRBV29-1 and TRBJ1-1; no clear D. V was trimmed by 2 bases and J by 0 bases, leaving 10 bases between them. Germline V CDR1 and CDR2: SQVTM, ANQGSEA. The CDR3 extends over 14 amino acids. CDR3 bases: TGCAGCGTTGAATATGAACAGTTGAACACTGAAGCTTTCTTT. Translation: CSVEYEQLNTEAFF.

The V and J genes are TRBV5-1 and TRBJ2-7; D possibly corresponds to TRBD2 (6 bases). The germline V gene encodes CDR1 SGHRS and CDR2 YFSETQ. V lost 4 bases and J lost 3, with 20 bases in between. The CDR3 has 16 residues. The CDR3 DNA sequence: TGCGCCAGCAGCCTTATATGGGACTCTAAGAACTACGAGCAGTACTTC. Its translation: CASSLIWDSKNYEQYF. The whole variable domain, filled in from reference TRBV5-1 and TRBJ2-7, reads KAGVTQTPRYLIKTRGQQVTLSCSPISGHRSVSWYQQTPGQGLQFLFEYFSETQRNKGNFPGRFSGRQFSNSRSEMNVSTLELGDSALYLCASSLIWDSKNYEQYFGPGTRLTVT.

For the CDR3, the DNA is TGTGCCAGCAGCAGCCACGGAGCCGATCAGCCCCAGCATTTT. Translating it yields CASSSHGADQPQHF. The V gene is TRBV6-6, the J gene TRBJ1-5; D remains ambiguous. CDR3 size: 14 residues. Per germline, CDR1 MNHNY and CDR2 SVGAGI (reference sequence). V shed 6 bases and J shed 5 bases, with 14 bases lying between them.

The CDR3 reads CASSQDLGFYGYTF. CDR3 bases: TGTGCCAGCAGCCAAGATCTAGGGTTCTATGGCTACACCTTC. V is TRBV4-2 and J is TRBJ1-2; D gene uncertain. The length of the CDR3 is 14 residues. Trimming stripped 0 bases from V and 4 bases from J, with 9 bases between. The germline V gene encodes CDR1 LGHNA and CDR2 YNFKEQ.

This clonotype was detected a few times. For the CDR3, the DNA is TGTGCCAGCAGTGAAGCGCGCAGGAACTATGGCTACACCTTC. This gives the protein CASSEARRNYGYTF. The gene calls are TRBV6-1 and TRBJ1-2; D is uncertain. With 0 bases removed from V and 2 bases from J, the gap between germline ends came to 7 bases. The CDR3 has 14 amino acids. Germline values: CDR1 MNHNS, CDR2 SASEGT.

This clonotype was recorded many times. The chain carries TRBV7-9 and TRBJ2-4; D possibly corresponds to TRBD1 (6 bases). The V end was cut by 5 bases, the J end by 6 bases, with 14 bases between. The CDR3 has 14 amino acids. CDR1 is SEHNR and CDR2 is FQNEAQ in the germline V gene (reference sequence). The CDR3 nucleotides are TGTGCCAGCAGCCCACCCGTCAGGGGAAACATTCAGTACTTC. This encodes CASSPPVRGNIQYF. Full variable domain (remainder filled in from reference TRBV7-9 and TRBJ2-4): DTGVSQNPRHKITKRGQNVTFRCDPISEHNRLYWYRQTLGQGPEFLTYFQNEAQLEKSRLLSDRFSAERPKGSFSTLEIQRTEQGDSAMYLCASSPPVRGNIQYFGAGTRLSVL.

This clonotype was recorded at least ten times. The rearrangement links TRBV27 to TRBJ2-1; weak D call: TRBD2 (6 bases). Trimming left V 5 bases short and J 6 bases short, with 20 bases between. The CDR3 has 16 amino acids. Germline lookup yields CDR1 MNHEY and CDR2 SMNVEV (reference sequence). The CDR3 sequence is CASSPPGLLGGNEQFF. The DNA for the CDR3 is TGTGCCAGCAGTCCCCCCGGACTACTCGGGGGCAATGAGCAGTTCTTC.

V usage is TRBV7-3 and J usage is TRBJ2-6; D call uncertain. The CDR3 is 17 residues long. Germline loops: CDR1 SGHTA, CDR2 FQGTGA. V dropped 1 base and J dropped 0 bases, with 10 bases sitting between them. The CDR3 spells CASSLISDTSGANVLTF. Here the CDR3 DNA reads TGTGCCAGCAGCTTAATATCAGATACCTCTGGGGCCAACGTCCTGACTTTC.

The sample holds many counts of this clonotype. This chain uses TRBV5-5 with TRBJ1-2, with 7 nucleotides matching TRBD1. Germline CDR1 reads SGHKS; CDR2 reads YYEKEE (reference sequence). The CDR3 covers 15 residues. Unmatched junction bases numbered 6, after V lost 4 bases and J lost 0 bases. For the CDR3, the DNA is TGTGCCAGCAGCGTAACAGGGGAACCTAACTATGGCTACACCTTC. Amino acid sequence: CASSVTGEPNYGYTF.

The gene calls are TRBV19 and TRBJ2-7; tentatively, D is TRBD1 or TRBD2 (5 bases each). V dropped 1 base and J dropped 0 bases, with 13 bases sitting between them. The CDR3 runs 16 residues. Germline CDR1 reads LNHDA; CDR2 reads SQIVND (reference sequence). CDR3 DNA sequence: TGTGCCAGTAGTATAGCGTCTAGAGGGGCCTCCTACGAGCAGTACTTC. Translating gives CASSIASRGASYEQYF.

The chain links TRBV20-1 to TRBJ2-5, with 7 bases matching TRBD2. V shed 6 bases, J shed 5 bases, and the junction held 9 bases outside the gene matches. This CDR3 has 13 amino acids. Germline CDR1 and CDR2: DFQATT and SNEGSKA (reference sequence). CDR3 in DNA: TGCAGTGCACGCTCTAGCGGCGGGGAGACCCAGTACTTC. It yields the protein CSARSSGGETQYF.

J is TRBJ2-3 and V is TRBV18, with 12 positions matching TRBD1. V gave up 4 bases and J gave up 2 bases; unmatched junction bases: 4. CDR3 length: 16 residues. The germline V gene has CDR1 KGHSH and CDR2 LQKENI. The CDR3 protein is CASSRDRGRFTDTQYF. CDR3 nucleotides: TGTGCCAGCTCACGGGACAGGGGGCGATTCACAGATACGCAGTATTTT.

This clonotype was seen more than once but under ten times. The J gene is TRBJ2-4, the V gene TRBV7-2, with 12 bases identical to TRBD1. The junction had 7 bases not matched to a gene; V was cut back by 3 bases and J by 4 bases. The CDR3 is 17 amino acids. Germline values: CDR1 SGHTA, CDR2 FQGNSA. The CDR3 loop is CASSFSGTGGRKNIQYF. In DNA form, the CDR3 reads TGTGCCAGCAGCTTTTCCGGGACAGGGGGCCGGAAAAACATTCAGTACTTC.

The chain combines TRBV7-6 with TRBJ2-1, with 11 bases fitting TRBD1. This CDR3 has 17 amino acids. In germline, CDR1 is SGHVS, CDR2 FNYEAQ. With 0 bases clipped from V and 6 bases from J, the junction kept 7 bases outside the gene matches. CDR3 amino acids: CASSLASWDRGSNEQFF. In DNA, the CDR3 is TGTGCCAGCAGCTTAGCGAGTTGGGACAGGGGGAGCAATGAGCAGTTCTTC. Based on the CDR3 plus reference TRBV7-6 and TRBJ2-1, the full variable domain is GAGVSQSPRYKVTKRGQDVALRCDPISGHVSLYWYRQALGQGPEFLTYFNYEAQQDKSGLPNDRFSAERPEGSISTLTIQRTEQRDSAMYRCASSLASWDRGSNEQFFGPGTRLTVL.

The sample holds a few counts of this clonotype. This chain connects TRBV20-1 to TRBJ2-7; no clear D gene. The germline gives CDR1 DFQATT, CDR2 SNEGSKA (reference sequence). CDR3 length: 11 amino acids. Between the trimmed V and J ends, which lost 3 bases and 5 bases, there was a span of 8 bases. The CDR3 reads CSARDVDEQYF. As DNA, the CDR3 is TGCAGTGCTAGGGATGTTGACGAGCAGTACTTC.

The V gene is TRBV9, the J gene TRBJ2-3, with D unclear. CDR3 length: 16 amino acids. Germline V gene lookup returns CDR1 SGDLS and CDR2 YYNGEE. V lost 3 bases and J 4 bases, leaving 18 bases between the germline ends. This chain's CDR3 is CASSADPGPAPDTQYF. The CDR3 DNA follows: TGTGCCAGCAGCGCAGATCCGGGCCCAGCCCCAGATACGCAGTATTTT.